These 17 T cell receptor beta chains were sequenced from one sample in a study of control samples from healthy donors and cancer patients. Data came from immunoSEQ multiplex PCR; TCRdb stores just in-frame clones and leaves some out. The data hold about 170,000 clones, with around nine tenths observed a single time. Sequenced material: blood. These receptors were taken from a man aged 25-45 years in good health.

This chain joins TRBV7-9 and TRBJ1-1; 9 positions agree with TRBD1. V lost 0 bases and J lost 5; bases outside the gene matches: 4. The CDR3 is 15 amino acids. Germline lookup yields CDR1 SEHNR and CDR2 FQNEAQ (reference sequence). The CDR3 here is CASSLAGQGYTEAFF. The DNA for the CDR3 is TGTGCCAGCAGCTTAGCGGGACAGGGATATACTGAAGCTTTCTTT.

V and J are TRBV3-1 (or the pseudogene TRBV3-2) and TRBJ2-2, with D possibly being TRBD1 or TRBD2 (7 bases each). The V end lost 6 bases, the J end lost 5 bases, and 19 bases lay between the germline ends. The CDR3 is 16 residues long. Germline V gene data show CDR1 as LGHDT and CDR2 as YNNKEL (reference sequence). The CDR3 protein is CASSHRSQGGTGELFF. The CDR3 DNA sequence: TGTGCCAGCAGTCACCGCTCCCAGGGGGGGACCGGGGAGCTGTTTTTT.

The rearrangement links TRBV10-3 to TRBJ2-5, with D tentatively TRBD1 (6 bases). Between the trimmed V and J ends, which lost 3 bases and 3 bases, there was a span of 17 bases. Per the germline V gene, CDR1 is ENHRY and CDR2 is SYGVKD. This CDR3 region has 16 residues. This chain's CDR3 is CAISEGGKVGEETQYF. CDR3 nucleotides: TGTGCCATCAGTGAAGGGGGTAAAGTGGGAGAAGAGACCCAGTACTTC.

The sample holds a few counts of this clone. The chain combines TRBV3-1 (or the pseudogene TRBV3-2) with TRBJ1-6; D not resolved. There are 12 residues in the CDR3. The ends were cut back, 2 bases at V and 9 bases at J, with 5 bases in the middle. Germline lookup yields CDR1 LGHDT and CDR2 YNNKEL (reference sequence). In nucleotides, the CDR3 is TGTGCCAGCAGCCAAAGCGGTTCACCCCTCCACTTT. Protein sequence: CASSQSGSPLHF.

The V and J genes are TRBV30 and TRBJ1-5; unclear D gene. The CDR3 runs to 12 residues. V gave up 0 bases and J gave up 4 bases, with 4 bases separating them. Germline values: CDR1 GTSNPN, CDR2 SVGIG (reference sequence). The CDR3 DNA reads TGTGCCTGGAGTGTTAATAATCAGCCCCAGCATTTT. It is translated as CAWSVNNQPQHF. The full variable domain, rest sourced from reference TRBV30 and TRBJ1-5, is SQTIHQWPATLVQPVGSPLSLECTVEGTSNPNLYWYRQAAGRGLQLLFYSVGIGQISSEVPQNLSASRPQDRQFILSSKKLLLSDSGFYLCAWSVNNQPQHFGDGTRLSIL.

This chain links TRBV4-1 with TRBJ2-5; 7 bases fit TRBD2. The CDR3 is made up of 21 amino acids. Germline CDR1 reads MGHRA; CDR2 reads YSYEKL. V was pared by 5 bases and J by 5 bases, with 29 bases of the junction left unmatched. The CDR3 reads CASSYSVVATSNLGSEETQYF. In nucleotides, the CDR3 is TGCGCCAGCAGCTATAGCGTAGTCGCGACTAGCAACCTCGGCTCTGAGGAGACCCAGTACTTC.

The chain employs TRBV7-9 and TRBJ1-1; D unresolved. CDR1 is SEHNR, CDR2 FQNEAQ, per germline (reference sequence). The V and J ends lost 1 base and 0 bases respectively, with 9 bases between them. The CDR3 is 15 residues long. CDR3 protein: CASSLGVVMNTEAFF. The DNA for the CDR3 is TGTGCCAGCAGCTTAGGGGTGGTTATGAACACTGAAGCTTTCTTT.

The rearrangement joins TRBV4-1 to TRBJ1-3; TRBD1 aligns across 7 bases. The CDR3 contains 17 residues. The V segment lost 0 bases and the J segment 4 bases; nucleotides outside the gene matches: 9. Germline CDR1 reads MGHRA; CDR2 reads YSYEKL. The CDR3 region has the DNA TGCGCCAGCAGCCAAGATACCCGAGCAGGGGGAGGAAACACCATATATTTT. This encodes CASSQDTRAGGGNTIYF.

This chain connects TRBV19 to TRBJ2-7; 9 bases align to TRBD1. Germline V gene sequence: CDR1 LNHDA, CDR2 SQIVND (reference sequence). Unmatched junction bases numbered 6, after V lost 3 bases and J lost 6 bases. This CDR3 region has 14 residues. As DNA, the CDR3 is TGTGCCAGTAGTATGCTGGACAGGGGAGGCGAGCAGTACTTC. This gives the protein CASSMLDRGGEQYF.

The chain employs TRBV3-1 (or the pseudogene TRBV3-2) and TRBJ2-5; D not resolved. Trimming removed 4 bases from V and 7 bases from J, with 16 bases in between. The CDR3 extends over 14 amino acids. Per germline, CDR1 LGHDT and CDR2 YNNKEL (reference sequence). In DNA form, the CDR3 reads TGTGCCAGCAGCCCTTTGTTCTCAGACGGGACCCAGTACTTC. Protein: CASSPLFSDGTQYF.

The chain's CDR3 is CATRGFSDTEAFF. The DNA of the CDR3 is TGTGCCACCAGGGGCTTTTCAGACACTGAAGCTTTCTTT. The chain recombines TRBV24-1 with TRBJ1-1; no reliable D call. This CDR3 has 13 amino acids. Between the trimmed V and J ends, which lost 7 bases and 3 bases, there was a span of 11 bases. Germline-derived CDR1 and CDR2 are KGHDR and SFDVKD.

V usage is TRBV20-1 and J usage is TRBJ2-7; TRBD2 is a possible D gene (5 bases). CDR1 is DFQATT, CDR2 SNEGSKA, per germline (reference sequence). CDR3 size: 11 residues. Trimming shortened V by 2 bases and J by 6 bases, and 8 bases separated the two germline ends. CDR3 loop: CSARLRVEQYF. DNA of the CDR3: TGCAGTGCTAGATTGAGGGTCGAGCAGTACTTC.

This clone has just a few counts. The rearrangement links TRBV7-9 to TRBJ1-6, with a weak D call TRBD1 (6 bases). V lost 5 bases and J lost 0, with 11 bases in between. Germline loops: CDR1 SEHNR, CDR2 FQNEAQ (reference sequence). This CDR3 is 16 amino acids long. Here the CDR3 DNA reads TGTGCCAGCAGCACGAGCAGGGGCTCCTATAATTCACCCCTCCACTTT. As protein: CASSTSRGSYNSPLHF.

The chain employs TRBV6-5 and TRBJ1-1; D may be TRBD1 (6 bases). Trimming removed 6 bases from V and 1 base from J, with 15 bases in between. Germline CDR1 reads MNHEY; CDR2 reads SVGAGI. This CDR3 contains 15 residues. In DNA form, the CDR3 reads TGTGCCAGCAGGGTTCCACAGGGAACGAACACTGAAGCTTTCTTT. As protein: CASRVPQGTNTEAFF.

As DNA, the CDR3 is TGTGCCAGCAGCTTAGGGGGACAGGGTGTGGGCACTGAAGCTTTCTTT. Translation: CASSLGGQGVGTEAFF. V usage is TRBV7-3 and J usage is TRBJ1-1; TRBD1 aligns across 9 bases. J was trimmed by 4 bases and V by 2 bases; bases with no gene match: 8. The germline gives CDR1 SGHTA, CDR2 FQGTGA. The CDR3 runs 16 residues.

The chain is built from TRBV5-1 and TRBJ2-7; TRBD2 agrees at 10 bases. After removal of 1 base from V and 0 bases from J, the junction contained 4 bases not matched to a gene. In germline, CDR1 is SGHRS, CDR2 YFSETQ. The CDR3 runs 16 residues. The chain's CDR3 is CASSLRGLAVSYEQYF. The DNA of the CDR3 is TGCGCCAGCAGCTTGCGTGGACTAGCGGTCTCCTACGAGCAGTACTTC.

The chain links TRBV28 to TRBJ1-2; TRBD1 might be the D (6 bases). Germline CDR1 and CDR2: MDHEN and SYDVKM. The CDR3 length is 14 residues. Trimming shortened V by 5 bases and J by 2 bases, and 12 bases separated the two germline ends. The CDR3 DNA sequence: TGTGCCAGCAGTAATCAGGGGCCAAACTATGGCTACACCTTC. It specifies CASSNQGPNYGYTF.